Listed below are T cell receptor beta chains from one sample, sequenced in a study of post-analysis software for immune sequencing data. MiXCR, applied by TCRdb to the PCR reads, yields one record per CDR3 protein. The table lists some 450,000 distinct CDR3 sequences, 45% of them singletons. The material sequenced was blood. These receptors were taken from a girl aged 10 to 17 with multiple sclerosis. Each CDR3 is given with its conserved first and last residue. Each record gives: V gene, clone size, D gene, J gene, CDR3 protein, CDR3 DNA. D genes are given only for firm matches. Clone size is not always given. Where it is, it says once, few, many or a class for expanded clones.

V: TRBV20-1
size: few
D: NA
J: TRBJ2-7
CDR3: CSADQGMEQYF
DNA: TGCAGTGCTGATCAGGGAATGGAGCAGTACTTC

V: TRBV6-2/TRBV6-3
size: NA
D: NA
J: TRBJ2-1
CDR3: CASSYQGRSFF
DNA: TGTGCCAGCAGTTACCAGGGTCGATCGTTCTTC

V: TRBV20-1
size: NA
D: TRBD2
J: TRBJ2-7
CDR3: CSAKSGSFEQYF
DNA: TGCAGTGCTAAAAGCGGGAGTTTCGAGCAGTACTTC

V: TRBV27
size: NA
D: NA
J: TRBJ2-6
CDR3: CASSSDPPGANVLTF
DNA: TGTGCCAGCAGTTCCGATCCCCCTGGGGCCAACGTCCTGACTTTC

V: TRBV28
size: few
D: TRBD1
J: TRBJ2-7
CDR3: CASNRDRVPYEQYF
DNA: TGTGCCAGCAACCGGGACAGGGTCCCCTACGAGCAGTACTTC

V: TRBV6-2/TRBV6-3
size: NA
D: NA
J: TRBJ2-3
CDR3: CASRRLAVTDTQYF
DNA: TGTGCCAGCAGACGTCTAGCAGTTACAGATACGCAGTATTTT

V: TRBV29-1
size: NA
D: NA
J: TRBJ2-6
CDR3: CSVEGRDGGSGANVLTF
DNA: TGCAGCGTTGAAGGCCGGGACGGGGGCTCTGGGGCCAACGTCCTGACTTTC

V: TRBV25-1
size: NA
D: NA
J: TRBJ1-6
CDR3: CASSEVPGRENSPLHF
DNA: TGTGCCAGCAGTGAGGTCCCAGGGAGAGAGAATTCACCCCTCCACTTT

V: TRBV29-1
size: NA
D: NA
J: TRBJ2-7
CDR3: CSVVVRREYNEQYF
DNA: TGCAGCGTTGTGGTGCGTCGAGAGTACAATGAGCAGTACTTC

V: TRBV25-1
size: NA
D: NA
J: TRBJ2-1
CDR3: CASSWAGISYNEQFF
DNA: TGTGCCAGCAGTTGGGCGGGAATCTCCTACAATGAGCAGTTCTTC

V: TRBV6-5
size: few
D: NA
J: TRBJ1-2
CDR3: CASSGTTAGYTF
DNA: TGTGCCAGCTCTGGGACGACGGCAGGCTACACCTTC

V: TRBV29-1
size: NA
D: TRBD2
J: TRBJ2-5
CDR3: CSVEDKTSGRRYF
DNA: TGCAGCGTTGAGGATAAGACTAGCGGGAGGCGGTACTTC

V: TRBV29-1
size: NA
D: NA
J: TRBJ2-1
CDR3: CGVDLFGAHEQFF
DNA: TGCGGCGTTGATTTATTCGGGGCCCACGAGCAGTTCTTC

V: TRBV5-1
size: many
D: NA
J: TRBJ2-7
CDR3: CASSYGTTSYEQYF
DNA: TGCGCCAGCAGCTATGGGACAACTTCCTACGAGCAGTACTTC

V: TRBV6-5
size: NA
D: TRBD2
J: TRBJ2-5
CDR3: CASSYRTSGAYKQYF
DNA: TGTGCCAGCAGTTACCGGACTAGCGGGGCATACAAGCAGTACTTC

V: TRBV6-6
size: NA
D: TRBD1
J: TRBJ2-5
CDR3: CASSYSKTGATETQYF
DNA: TGTGCCAGCAGTTACTCGAAAACAGGGGCCACGGAGACCCAGTACTTC

V: TRBV5-1
size: NA
D: TRBD1
J: TRBJ1-1
CDR3: CASSLVGQANTEAFF
DNA: TGCGCCAGCAGCTTGGTGGGACAGGCGAACACTGAAGCTTTCTTT

V: TRBV15
size: few
D: NA
J: TRBJ1-6
CDR3: CATSIAREGSPLHF
DNA: TGTGCCACCAGCATCGCCAGGGAGGGTTCACCCCTCCACTTT

V: TRBV7-9
size: once
D: TRBD2
J: TRBJ2-5
CDR3: CASSSSRGRGSLTQYF
DNA: TGTGCCAGCAGCTCGAGTCGGGGGAGGGGAAGTTTGACCCAGTACTTC

V: TRBV20-1
size: NA
D: TRBD2
J: TRBJ2-4
CDR3: CSAGTSGRNIQYF
DNA: TGCAGTGCTGGTACTAGCGGGAGAAACATTCAGTACTTC

V: TRBV27
size: few
D: NA
J: TRBJ1-5
CDR3: CASSLIGGHAGNQPQHF
DNA: TGTGCCAGCAGTTTAATTGGGGGACACGCGGGCAATCAGCCCCAGCATTTT

V: TRBV20-1
size: NA
D: NA
J: TRBJ2-7
CDR3: CSAVGGPWGEHEQYF
DNA: TGCAGTGCGGTAGGAGGGCCTTGGGGGGAACACGAGCAGTACTTC

V: TRBV6-2/TRBV6-3
size: NA
D: NA
J: TRBJ2-7
CDR3: CASSYGDAYEQYF
DNA: TGTGCCAGCAGTTACGGGGACGCCTACGAGCAGTACTTC

V: TRBV27
size: NA
D: TRBD1
J: TRBJ2-7
CDR3: CASSSGGRFSYEQYF
DNA: TGTGCCAGCAGTTCAGGGGGAAGGTTCTCCTACGAGCAGTACTTC

V: TRBV28
size: once
D: NA
J: TRBJ1-5
CDR3: CASSLFMSPGGQPQHF
DNA: TGTGCCAGCAGTTTATTCATGTCCCCGGGGGGCCAGCCCCAGCATTTT

V: TRBV10-3
size: few
D: TRBD2
J: TRBJ2-3
CDR3: CAINLAGGSPDTQYF
DNA: TGTGCCATCAACCTAGCGGGAGGAAGCCCAGATACACAGTATTTT

V: TRBV27
size: NA
D: NA
J: TRBJ1-1
CDR3: CASSYTVLNTEAFF
DNA: TGTGCCAGCAGTTACACGGTACTGAACACTGAAGCTTTCTTT

V: TRBV27
size: NA
D: NA
J: TRBJ1-1
CDR3: CASRIFGGDTEAFF
DNA: TGTGCCAGCAGGATATTCGGGGGGGACACTGAAGCTTTCTTT

V: TRBV4-1
size: few
D: NA
J: TRBJ2-7
CDR3: CASSQKSLSSYEQYF
DNA: TGCGCCAGCAGCCAAAAGAGTCTTTCGAGCTACGAGCAGTACTTC

V: TRBV3-1
size: NA
D: NA
J: TRBJ2-5
CDR3: CASMATRETQYF
DNA: TGTGCCAGCATGGCGACAAGGGAGACCCAGTACTTC

V: TRBV12-3/TRBV12-4
size: NA
D: NA
J: TRBJ2-5
CDR3: CASSLGRFGEQYF
DNA: TGTGCCAGCAGTTTAGGTCGTTTCGGGGAGCAGTACTTC

V: TRBV5-5
size: once
D: TRBD2
J: TRBJ2-5
CDR3: CASSFWTSGPQETQYF
DNA: TGTGCCAGCAGCTTTTGGACTAGCGGCCCCCAAGAGACCCAGTACTTC

V: TRBV20-1
size: NA
D: NA
J: TRBJ2-5
CDR3: CSARGGTGETQYF
DNA: TGCAGTGCTAGAGGGGGAACGGGAGAGACCCAGTACTTC

V: TRBV12-3/TRBV12-4
size: NA
D: TRBD1
J: TRBJ2-5
CDR3: CASSPTGAGETQYF
DNA: TGTGCCAGCAGCCCAACAGGGGCCGGTGAGACCCAGTACTTC

V: TRBV6-5
size: NA
D: NA
J: TRBJ1-1
CDR3: CASSYRRRGQKNTEAFF
DNA: TGTGCCAGCAGTTACCGGCGTCGGGGCCAAAAGAACACTGAAGCTTTCTTT

V: TRBV20-1
size: NA
D: NA
J: TRBJ2-3
CDR3: CSAVQGRGNTDTQYF
DNA: TGCAGTGCCGTTCAGGGTCGGGGCAACACAGATACGCAGTATTTT

V: TRBV5-1
size: NA
D: TRBD1
J: TRBJ1-6
CDR3: CASSLAIRQGYGSENSPLHF
DNA: TGCGCCAGCAGCTTGGCCATTAGACAGGGGTACGGCTCGGAAAATTCACCCCTCCACTTT

V: TRBV6-5
size: few
D: NA
J: TRBJ2-1
CDR3: CASLSGGNGNNEQFF
DNA: TGTGCCAGCTTGTCCGGCGGTAATGGTAACAATGAGCAGTTCTTC

V: TRBV20-1
size: NA
D: NA
J: TRBJ2-5
CDR3: CSARDSGGAKTQYF
DNA: TGCAGTGCTAGAGATTCCGGGGGTGCCAAGACCCAGTACTTC

V: TRBV7-2
size: NA
D: NA
J: TRBJ1-2
CDR3: CASSPDAGDGYTF
DNA: TGTGCCAGCAGCCCCGACGCAGGCGACGGCTACACCTTC

V: TRBV20-1
size: NA
D: NA
J: TRBJ2-7
CDR3: CSAKGPPNEQYF
DNA: TGCAGTGCTAAGGGACCACCCAACGAGCAGTACTTC

V: TRBV29-1
size: NA
D: NA
J: TRBJ1-2
CDR3: CSIEWGEANYGYTF
DNA: TGCAGCATTGAATGGGGAGAAGCTAACTATGGCTACACCTTC

V: TRBV20-1
size: NA
D: TRBD2
J: TRBJ2-7
CDR3: CSARDQREIPYEQYF
DNA: TGCAGTGCTAGAGATCAGCGGGAGATCCCCTACGAGCAGTACTTC

V: TRBV20-1
size: NA
D: TRBD2
J: TRBJ2-1
CDR3: CSARDTHGTSGRGGEQFF
DNA: TGCAGTGCTAGAGATACCCACGGGACTAGCGGGAGGGGAGGTGAGCAGTTCTTC

V: TRBV5-1
size: few
D: TRBD2
J: TRBJ2-1
CDR3: CASSLDAGGPGNEQFF
DNA: TGCGCCAGCAGCTTGGATGCGGGAGGGCCCGGCAATGAGCAGTTCTTC

V: TRBV29-1
size: few
D: TRBD1
J: TRBJ2-5
CDR3: CSVPTGPSETQYF
DNA: TGCAGCGTCCCGACAGGGCCATCGGAGACCCAGTACTTC

V: TRBV4-1
size: few
D: NA
J: TRBJ1-6
CDR3: CASSQEGTGRRYNSPLHF
DNA: TGCGCCAGCAGCCAAGAAGGGACGGGGAGGCGGTATAATTCACCCCTCCACTTT

V: TRBV6-1
size: few
D: TRBD2
J: TRBJ2-7
CDR3: CATLTSGTVSYEQYF
DNA: TGTGCCACCTTAACGAGCGGGACCGTCTCCTACGAGCAGTACTTC

V: TRBV29-1
size: NA
D: NA
J: TRBJ2-2
CDR3: CSARTITGELFF
DNA: TGCAGCGCTCGGACAATCACCGGGGAGCTGTTTTTT